This T cell receptor (beta chain) is drawn from a study of T cell responses to AZD1222 COVID-19 vaccine. For this clone: Antigen unknown.

Study findings and constraints: In all cases, repertoires were sampled only after the peak T cell response. Only six or seven AZD1222 recipients were seropositive at baseline. When two AZD1222 doses had been given, Spike-specific TCR breadth and depth rose. Most donors were white British and more were female, and clonal diversity was possibly underestimated.

Looked up from germline, CDR1 is ENHRY and CDR2 is SYGVKD. The CDR3 loop spans 14 amino acids. The V end lost 7 bases, the J end lost 2 bases, and 9 bases lay between the germline ends. TCRdb's table, derived via immunoSEQ multiplex PCR, lists solely in-frame clones and lacks some. The table has more than 150,000 clones, 85% to 90% seen once. The sequences come from peripheral blood, collected on day 0 of AZD1222 vaccination. This TCR derives from an adult in good health. The chain carries TRBV10-3 and TRBJ1-6; tentative D call: TRBD1 (5 bases). Here the CDR3 reads CAITQGAYNSPLHF. The CDR3 DNA is TGTGCCATCACCCAGGGTGCCTATAATTCACCCCTCCACTTT.